This entry concerns a single T cell receptor (beta chain). This record comes from a study of regulatory T cells in long-lasting Graves disease. Library construction for TCR beta used iRepertoire HTBI primers and Arm-PCR of CDR3 regions. TCRdb re-derived calls from the multiplex PCR reads in MiXCR, one entry per CDR3 protein. The repertoire holds roughly 400,000 distinct CDR3 sequences, with around 20% as singletons. Time point of the sample: persistent/refractory GD, antithyroid drugs over 5 years with positive TRAb. Isolated PBMC RNA provided the starting material for the TCR library. Germline-derived CDR1 and CDR2 are MNHEY and SVGEGT. CDR3 size: 18 residues. The ends lost 2 bases at V and 3 bases at J; junction bases unmatched: 9.

Sequencing was performed on peripheral blood mononuclear cells (PBMCs), taken when the disease was refractory, from a patient treated with antithyroid drugs. This TCR came from a female donor with Graves disease. The gene calls are TRBV6-2 or TRBV6-3 and TRBJ2-2, with 10 nucleotides matching TRBD2. CDR3: CASSYPGPSGRYTGELFF. The CDR3 DNA sequence: TGTGCCAGCAGTTACCCAGGGCCTAGCGGGAGATACACCGGGGAGCTGTTTTTT.